The 26 T cell receptor beta chains in this list originate from one sample, sequenced in a study of T cells after somatic rescue of genetic block. Data came from immunoSEQ multiplex PCR; TCRdb stores just in-frame clones and leaves some out. Here the sample spans 110,000 or so clones, 80% to 95% being singletons. Source material: peripheral blood mononuclear cells (PBMCs). These TCRs come from a woman younger than 30.

This chain links TRBV6-5 with TRBJ2-5; no firm D call. Trimming removed 8 bases at V and 2 bases at J, with 9 bases between. Germline values: CDR1 MNHEY, CDR2 SVGAGI. The CDR3 sequence is 12 residues long. CDR3 amino acids: CASSINQETQYF. The CDR3 bases are TGTGCCAGCTCGATCAATCAAGAGACCCAGTACTTC.

The V call is TRBV10-1, the J call TRBJ2-1, with 7 bases aligning to TRBD1. Germline V gene data show CDR1 as WNHNN and CDR2 as SYGVQD (reference sequence). Unmatched junction bases numbered 4, after V lost 5 bases and J lost 6 bases. The CDR3 covers 13 residues. CDR3 protein: CASSPGTANEQFF. In DNA form, the CDR3 reads TGCGCCAGCAGTCCCGGGACAGCCAATGAGCAGTTCTTC.

The chain joins TRBV5-8 to TRBJ1-4; possible D gene TRBD1, 6 bases. CDR3 size: 15 residues. V was shortened by 4 bases and J by 7 bases, with 17 bases between the two germline ends. In germline, CDR1 is SGHTS, CDR2 YDEGEE. Here the CDR3 reads CASSPMGAQGEKLFF. The CDR3 DNA is TGTGCCAGCAGCCCCATGGGGGCGCAGGGTGAAAAACTGTTTTTT.

V gene TRBV7-9 combines with J gene TRBJ1-2; no reliable D call. Deletions cut 1 base from V and 5 bases from J, with 5 bases between. This CDR3 is 12 amino acids long. From germline, CDR1 is SEHNR and CDR2 FQNEAQ (reference sequence). The CDR3 DNA reads TGTGCCAGCAGCTTAGAAGCGTATGGCTACACCTTC. Protein product: CASSLEAYGYTF.

V gene TRBV5-1 combines with J gene TRBJ1-6; D call uncertain. The germline V gene has CDR1 SGHRS and CDR2 YFSETQ. CDR3 length: 15 residues. V was pared by 1 base and J by 4 bases, with 9 bases between. CDR3 bases: TGCGCCAGCAGCTTGATTGGGGAGTATAATTCACCCCTCCACTTT. Amino acid sequence: CASSLIGEYNSPLHF.

The rearrangement joins TRBV18 to TRBJ1-4; possibly TRBD1 for D (5 bases). Per germline, CDR1 KGHSH and CDR2 LQKENI. CDR3 size: 14 residues. V was trimmed by 3 bases and J by 6 bases, leaving 11 bases between them. The CDR3 DNA sequence: TGTGCCAGCTCACCCGACAGACTGTATGAAAAACTGTTTTTT. Translating it yields CASSPDRLYEKLFF.

The chain is built from TRBV1 and TRBJ2-5; the table gives TRBD2 as D, unverified against the DNA. TRBV1 is shown as a pseudogene. The CDR3 is made up of 16 amino acids. The CDR3 reads CTSSQDSGLGEETQYF. In DNA, the CDR3 is TGCACCAGCAGCCAAGATAGCGGGCTGGGAGAAGAGACCCAGTACTTC.

The genes are TRBV30 and TRBJ2-1, with D tentatively TRBD2 (6 bases). Trimming stripped 5 bases from V and 1 base from J, with 6 bases between. Germline V gives CDR1 GTSNPN, CDR2 SVGIG (reference sequence). The CDR3 contains 12 residues. The CDR3 bases are TGTGCCTGGGGGGGGTCCTACAATGAGCAGTTCTTC. Protein: CAWGGSYNEQFF.

This chain uses TRBV19 with TRBJ1-5, with TRBD1 as a possible D gene (6 bases). Germline lookup yields CDR1 LNHDA and CDR2 SQIVND (reference sequence). The CDR3 loop spans 17 amino acids. V lost 4 bases, J lost 4 bases, and 20 bases lay in between. The CDR3 DNA reads TGTGCCAGTAGTACACAAACAGGGATATCGATTAATCAGCCCCAGCATTTT. Protein product: CASSTQTGISINQPQHF.

The CDR3 sequence is CASSMGGLDTEAFF. Here the CDR3 DNA reads TGTGCCAGTAGTATGGGGGGCTTGGACACTGAAGCTTTCTTT. The chain uses TRBV19 and TRBJ1-1, with a possible D match to TRBD1 (6 bases). Trimming left V 3 bases short and J 3 bases short, with 11 bases between. CDR1 is LNHDA and CDR2 is SQIVND in the germline V gene (reference sequence). This CDR3 has 14 amino acids.

The V and J genes are TRBV7-2 and TRBJ2-1; 8 bases fit TRBD1. V lost 2 bases, J lost 8 bases, and 11 bases stayed unmatched. The length of the CDR3 is 16 residues. From germline, CDR1 is SGHTA and CDR2 FQGNSA. CDR3 nucleotide sequence: TGTGCCAGCAGCTTACCGGGACAGGCCCCTATATATGAGCAGTTCTTC. Encoded protein: CASSLPGQAPIYEQFF. The complete variable domain, with remaining parts taken from reference TRBV7-2 and TRBJ2-1, reads GAGVSQSPSNKVTEKGKDVELRCDPISGHTALYWYRQSLGQGLEFLIYFQGNSAPDKSGLPSDRFSAERTGGSVSTLTIQRTQQEDSAVYLCASSLPGQAPIYEQFFGPGTRLTVL.

The chain links TRBV13 to TRBJ1-1; no clear D. The V end lost 5 bases, the J end lost 1 base, and 8 bases lay between the germline ends. This CDR3 is 13 amino acids long. From germline, CDR1 is PRHDT and CDR2 FYEKMQ (reference sequence). The CDR3 DNA reads TGTGCCAGCAGCAAGCGACCGAACACTGAAGCTTTCTTT. Amino acids: CASSKRPNTEAFF.

This clone was found once. This sequence joins TRBV2 and TRBJ2-7; 8 bases agree with TRBD1. This CDR3 contains 15 residues. J gave up 2 bases and V 7 bases, and 10 bases lay outside the gene matches. Looked up from germline, CDR1 is SNHLY and CDR2 is FYNNEI. The CDR3 region is CASTPMTGEAYEQYF. CDR3 sequence (DNA): TGTGCCAGCACCCCAATGACAGGGGAAGCCTACGAGCAGTACTTC.

V usage is TRBV7-3 and J usage is TRBJ2-4; 8 bases fit TRBD1. The junction had 14 bases not matched to a gene; V was cut back by 4 bases and J by 6 bases. Looked up from germline, CDR1 is SGHTA and CDR2 is FQGTGA. The CDR3 is 17 amino acids. Here the CDR3 reads CASSSSTFQGALNIQYF. As DNA, the CDR3 is TGTGCCAGCAGCTCGAGCACCTTTCAGGGGGCCTTAAACATTCAGTACTTC.

The chain links TRBV6-5 to TRBJ2-7; D not resolved. The CDR3 spans 12 residues. The V end lost 5 bases, the J end lost 3 bases, and 8 bases lay between the germline ends. CDR1 and CDR2 (germline): MNHEY, SVGAGI. CDR3 amino acids: CASSAASYEQYF. For the CDR3, the DNA is TGTGCCAGCAGTGCGGCGAGCTACGAGCAGTACTTC.

The chain employs TRBV10-3 and TRBJ1-1; D call uncertain. V lost 6 bases and J 2 bases, leaving 10 bases between the germline ends. Germline V gene sequence: CDR1 ENHRY, CDR2 SYGVKD. This CDR3 has 13 amino acids. The CDR3 sequence: CAIRGPVNTEAFF. For the CDR3, the DNA is TGTGCCATCAGGGGCCCAGTTAACACTGAAGCTTTCTTT.

V usage is TRBV11-3 and J usage is TRBJ2-4; tentatively, D is TRBD1 (6 bases). Germline V gene sequence: CDR1 SGHNT, CDR2 YENEEA. The CDR3 loop spans 16 amino acids. V dropped 6 bases and J dropped 8 bases, with 23 bases sitting between them. The CDR3 is CASSSIRQATIDIQYF. In DNA form, the CDR3 reads TGTGCCAGCAGTTCCATCAGACAGGCTACCATAGACATTCAGTACTTC.

The chain recombines TRBV10-3 with TRBJ2-7; TRBD1 might be the D (6 bases). The germline CDR1 and CDR2 sequences are ENHRY and SYGVKD. The CDR3 consists of 15 residues. The V gene lost 0 bases and the J gene lost 3 bases, with 12 bases spanning the gap. The CDR3 DNA follows: TGTGCCATCAGTGAGTCAAACAGGGCCAACTACGAGCAGTACTTC. This gives the protein CAISESNRANYEQYF.

The chain recombines TRBV6-1 with TRBJ2-3; 11 nucleotides line up with TRBD2. The germline V gene has CDR1 MNHNS and CDR2 SASEGT. The CDR3 contains 13 residues. The V segment lost 6 bases and the J segment 6 bases; nucleotides outside the gene matches: 2. The CDR3 bases are TGTGCCAGCAGACTAGCGGGGGTGGATACGCAGTATTTT. This sequence encodes CASRLAGVDTQYF.

This clone was counted between two and nine times. The chain joins TRBV30 to TRBJ1-1; D gene unclear. Looked up from germline, CDR1 is GTSNPN and CDR2 is SVGIG (reference sequence). CDR3 length: 11 residues. The germline V and J ends were trimmed by 3 bases and 7 bases, with 9 bases remaining between them. CDR3 loop: CAWSPGREAFF. The CDR3 DNA reads TGTGCCTGGAGCCCCGGGCGTGAAGCTTTCTTT.

This clone was seen only once. V is TRBV9 and J is TRBJ1-2; 10 bases agree with TRBD1. The V gene end was trimmed by 4 bases and the J gene end by 3 bases; junction bases not matched to a gene: 6. CDR3 length: 15 amino acids. From germline, CDR1 is SGDLS and CDR2 YYNGEE. In DNA, the CDR3 is TGTGCCAGCAGCCCTCGACAGGGGGCGGACTATGGCTACACCTTC. Encoded protein: CASSPRQGADYGYTF.

Only one count was recorded for this clone. This chain uses TRBV5-6 with TRBJ1-6; the match to TRBD1 covers 9 bases. Looked up from germline, CDR1 is SGHDT and CDR2 is YYEEEE. The V segment lost 2 bases and the J segment 7 bases; nucleotides outside the gene matches: 7. The CDR3 sequence is 16 residues long. The CDR3 coding sequence is TGTGCCAGCAGCTTAGGAACAGGGGGCACGAATTCACCCCTCCACTTT. Its translation: CASSLGTGGTNSPLHF.

The chain uses TRBV9 and TRBJ2-5, with 9 bases fitting TRBD2. Per the germline V gene, CDR1 is SGDLS and CDR2 is YYNGEE. V shed 4 bases, J shed 2 bases, and the junction held 9 bases outside the gene matches. This CDR3 contains 16 residues. This CDR3 is CASSIRAGGSQETQYF. The CDR3 DNA reads TGTGCCAGCAGCATCCGGGCGGGGGGGTCACAAGAGACCCAGTACTTC.

This sequence joins TRBV6-4 and TRBJ1-2; 8 bases match TRBD1. Germline CDR1 reads MRHNA; CDR2 reads SNTAGT. The junction had 5 bases not matched to a gene; V was cut back by 1 base and J by 4 bases. This CDR3 is built from 15 residues. The CDR3 DNA sequence: TGTGCCAGCAGTGACTTCCGGGACAGGAGCTATGGCTACACCTTC. This codes for CASSDFRDRSYGYTF.

The rearrangement uses TRBV5-1 and TRBJ2-7, with 11 bases aligning to TRBD2. This CDR3 has 15 amino acids. Unmatched junction bases numbered 2, after V lost 3 bases and J lost 0 bases. In germline, CDR1 is SGHRS, CDR2 YFSETQ. DNA for the CDR3: TGCGCCAGCAGCTATGGACTAGCGGGCTCCTACGAGCAGTACTTC. Its protein product is CASSYGLAGSYEQYF.

This chain joins TRBV11-3 and TRBJ2-5, with TRBD2 matching 9 bases. With V trimmed by 2 bases and J by 2 bases, 3 bases remained unmatched. Germline V CDR1 and CDR2: SGHNT, YENEEA. This CDR3 has 15 residues. The CDR3 sequence: CASSLSGGIQETQYF. Here the CDR3 DNA reads TGTGCCAGCAGCTTAAGCGGGGGGATACAAGAGACCCAGTACTTC.